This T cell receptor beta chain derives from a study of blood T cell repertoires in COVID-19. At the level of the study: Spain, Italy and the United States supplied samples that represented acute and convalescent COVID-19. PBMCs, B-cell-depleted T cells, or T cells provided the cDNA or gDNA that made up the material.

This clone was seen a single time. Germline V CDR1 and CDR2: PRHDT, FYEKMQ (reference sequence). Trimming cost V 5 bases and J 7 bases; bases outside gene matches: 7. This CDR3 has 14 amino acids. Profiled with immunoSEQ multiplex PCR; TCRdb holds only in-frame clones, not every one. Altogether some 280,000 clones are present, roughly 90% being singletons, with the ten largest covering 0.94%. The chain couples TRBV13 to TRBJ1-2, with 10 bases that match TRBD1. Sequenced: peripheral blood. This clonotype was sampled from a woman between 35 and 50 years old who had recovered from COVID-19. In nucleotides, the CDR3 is TGTGCCAGCAGCCATCGACAGGGGGCGCCTGGCTACACCTTC. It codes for CASSHRQGAPGYTF.